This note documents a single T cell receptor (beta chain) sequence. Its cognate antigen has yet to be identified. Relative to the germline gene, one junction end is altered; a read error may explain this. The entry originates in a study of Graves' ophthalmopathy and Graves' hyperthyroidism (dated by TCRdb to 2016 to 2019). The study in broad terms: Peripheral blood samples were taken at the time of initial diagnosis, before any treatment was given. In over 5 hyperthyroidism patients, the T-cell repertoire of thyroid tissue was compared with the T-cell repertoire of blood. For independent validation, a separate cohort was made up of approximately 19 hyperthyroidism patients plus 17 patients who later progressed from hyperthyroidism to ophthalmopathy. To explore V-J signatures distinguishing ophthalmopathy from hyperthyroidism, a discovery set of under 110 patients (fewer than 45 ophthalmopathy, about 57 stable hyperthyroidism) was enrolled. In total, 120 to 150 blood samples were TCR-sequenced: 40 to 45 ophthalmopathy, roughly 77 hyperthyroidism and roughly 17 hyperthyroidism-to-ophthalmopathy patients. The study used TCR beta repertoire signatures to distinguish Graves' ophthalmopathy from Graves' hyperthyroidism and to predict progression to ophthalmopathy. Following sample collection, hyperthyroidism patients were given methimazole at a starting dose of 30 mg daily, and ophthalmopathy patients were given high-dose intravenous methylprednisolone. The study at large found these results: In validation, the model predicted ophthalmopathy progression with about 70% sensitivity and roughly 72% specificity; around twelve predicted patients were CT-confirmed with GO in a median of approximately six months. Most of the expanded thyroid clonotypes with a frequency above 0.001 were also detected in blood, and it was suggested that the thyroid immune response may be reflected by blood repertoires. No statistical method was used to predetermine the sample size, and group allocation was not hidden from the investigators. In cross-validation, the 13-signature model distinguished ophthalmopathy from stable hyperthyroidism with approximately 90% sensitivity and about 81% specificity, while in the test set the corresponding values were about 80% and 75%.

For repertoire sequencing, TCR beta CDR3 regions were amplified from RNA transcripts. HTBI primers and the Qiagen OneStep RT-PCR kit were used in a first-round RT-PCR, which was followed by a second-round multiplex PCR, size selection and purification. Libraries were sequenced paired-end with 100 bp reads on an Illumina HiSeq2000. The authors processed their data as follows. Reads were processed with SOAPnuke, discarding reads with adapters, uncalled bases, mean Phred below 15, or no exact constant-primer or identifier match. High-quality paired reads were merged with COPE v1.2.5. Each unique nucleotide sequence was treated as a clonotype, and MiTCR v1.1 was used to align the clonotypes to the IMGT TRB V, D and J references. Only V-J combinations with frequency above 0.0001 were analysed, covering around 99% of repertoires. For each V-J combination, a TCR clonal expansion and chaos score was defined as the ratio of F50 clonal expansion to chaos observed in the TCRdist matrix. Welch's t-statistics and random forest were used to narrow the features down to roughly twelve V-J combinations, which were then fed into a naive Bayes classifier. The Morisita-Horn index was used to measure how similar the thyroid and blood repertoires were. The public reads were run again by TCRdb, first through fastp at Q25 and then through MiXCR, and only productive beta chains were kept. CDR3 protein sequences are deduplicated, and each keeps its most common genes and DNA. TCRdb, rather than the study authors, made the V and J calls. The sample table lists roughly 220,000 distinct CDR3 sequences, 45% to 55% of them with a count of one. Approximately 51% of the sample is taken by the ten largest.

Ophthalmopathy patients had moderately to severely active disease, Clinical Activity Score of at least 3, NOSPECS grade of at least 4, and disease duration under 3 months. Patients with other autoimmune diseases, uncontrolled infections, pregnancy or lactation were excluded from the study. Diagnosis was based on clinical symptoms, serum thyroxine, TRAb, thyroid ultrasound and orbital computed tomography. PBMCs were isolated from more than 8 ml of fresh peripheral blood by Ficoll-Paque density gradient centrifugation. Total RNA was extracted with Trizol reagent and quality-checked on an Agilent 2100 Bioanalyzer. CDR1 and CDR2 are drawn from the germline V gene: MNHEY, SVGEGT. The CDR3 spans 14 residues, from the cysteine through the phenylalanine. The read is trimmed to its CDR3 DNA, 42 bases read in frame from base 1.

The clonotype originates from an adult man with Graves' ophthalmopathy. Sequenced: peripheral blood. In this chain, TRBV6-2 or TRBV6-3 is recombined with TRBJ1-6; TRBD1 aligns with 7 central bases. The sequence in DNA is TGTGCCAGCAGTCGGACAGGTGGTGTGTCACCCCCCCACTTT. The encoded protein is CASSRTGGVSPPHF.